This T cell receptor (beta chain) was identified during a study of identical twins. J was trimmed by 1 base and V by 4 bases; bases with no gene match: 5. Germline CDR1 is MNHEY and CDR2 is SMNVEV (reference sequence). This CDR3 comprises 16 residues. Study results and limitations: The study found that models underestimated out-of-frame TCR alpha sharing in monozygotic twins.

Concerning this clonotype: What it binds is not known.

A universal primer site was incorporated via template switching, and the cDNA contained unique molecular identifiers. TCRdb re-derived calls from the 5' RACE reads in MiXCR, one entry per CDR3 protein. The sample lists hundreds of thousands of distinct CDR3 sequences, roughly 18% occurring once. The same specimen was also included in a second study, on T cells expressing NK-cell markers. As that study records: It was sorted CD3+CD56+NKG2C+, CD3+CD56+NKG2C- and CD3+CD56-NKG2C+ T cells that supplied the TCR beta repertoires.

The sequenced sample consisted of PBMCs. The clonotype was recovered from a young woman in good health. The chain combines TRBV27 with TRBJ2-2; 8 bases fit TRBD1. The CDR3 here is CASSWGDRLNTGELFF. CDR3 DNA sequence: TGTGCCAGCAGTTGGGGGGACAGGCTGAACACCGGGGAGCTGTTTTTT.